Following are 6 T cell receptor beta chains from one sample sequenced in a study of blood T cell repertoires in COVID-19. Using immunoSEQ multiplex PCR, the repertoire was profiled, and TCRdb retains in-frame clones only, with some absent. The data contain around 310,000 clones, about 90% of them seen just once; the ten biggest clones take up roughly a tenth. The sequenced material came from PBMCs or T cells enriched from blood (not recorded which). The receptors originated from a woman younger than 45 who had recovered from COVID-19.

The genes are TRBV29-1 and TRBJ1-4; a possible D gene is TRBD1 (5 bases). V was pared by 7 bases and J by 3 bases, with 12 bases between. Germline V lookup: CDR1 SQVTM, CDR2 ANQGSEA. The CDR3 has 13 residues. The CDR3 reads CSARDSPNEKLFF. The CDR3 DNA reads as TGCAGCGCCAGAGACAGCCCTAATGAAAAACTGTTTTTT.

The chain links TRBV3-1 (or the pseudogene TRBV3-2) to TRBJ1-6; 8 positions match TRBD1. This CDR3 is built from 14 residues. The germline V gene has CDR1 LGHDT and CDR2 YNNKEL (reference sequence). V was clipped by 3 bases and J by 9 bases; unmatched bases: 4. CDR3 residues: CASSQGQDPSPLHF. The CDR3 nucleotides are TGTGCCAGCAGCCAGGGACAGGATCCTTCACCCCTCCACTTT.

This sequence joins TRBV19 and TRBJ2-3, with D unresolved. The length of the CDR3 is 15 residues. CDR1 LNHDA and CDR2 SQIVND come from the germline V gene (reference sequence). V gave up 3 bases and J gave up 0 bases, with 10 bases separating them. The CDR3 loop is CASSIQSPSTDTQYF. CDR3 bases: TGTGCCAGTAGTATTCAGTCACCTAGCACAGATACGCAGTATTTT.

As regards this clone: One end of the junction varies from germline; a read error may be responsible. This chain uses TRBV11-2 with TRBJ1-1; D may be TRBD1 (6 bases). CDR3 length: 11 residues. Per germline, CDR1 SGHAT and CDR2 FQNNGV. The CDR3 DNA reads TGTGCCAGCAGCTTGGGGCACCGGGACACGTTT. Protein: CASSLGHRDTF.

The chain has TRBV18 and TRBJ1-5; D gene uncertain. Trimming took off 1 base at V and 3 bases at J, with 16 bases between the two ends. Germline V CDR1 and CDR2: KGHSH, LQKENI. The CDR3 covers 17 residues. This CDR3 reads CASSPRPRAGNNQPQHF. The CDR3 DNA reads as TGTGCCAGCTCACCACGGCCAAGGGCGGGTAACAATCAGCCCCAGCATTTT.

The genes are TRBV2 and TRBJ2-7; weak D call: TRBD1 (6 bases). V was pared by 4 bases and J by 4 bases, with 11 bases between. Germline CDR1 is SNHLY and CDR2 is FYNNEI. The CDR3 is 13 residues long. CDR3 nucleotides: TGTGCCAGCAGTGGTTGGACAGAATACGAGCAGTACTTC. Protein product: CASSGWTEYEQYF.